These 15 T cell receptor beta chains came from one sample sequenced in a study of blood T cell repertoires in COVID-19. Sequencing was performed with immunoSEQ multiplex PCR; in TCRdb, only in-frame clones are kept and a portion is missing. Of about 160,000 clones listed, approximately 84% are singletons. The sample consisted of peripheral blood. These receptors came from a woman older than 75 with acute or convalescent COVID-19.

This clone was picked up one time. J is TRBJ1-4 and V is TRBV19, with D tentatively TRBD1 (5 bases). Trimming stripped 7 bases from V and 7 bases from J, with 19 bases between. The CDR3 totals 15 residues. Germline V gene lookup returns CDR1 LNHDA and CDR2 SQIVND (reference sequence). The CDR3 spells CASTKTGTPAEKLFF. In DNA form, the CDR3 reads TGTGCCAGTACTAAGACCGGGACTCCAGCTGAAAAACTGTTTTTT. The whole variable domain, filled in from reference TRBV19 and TRBJ1-4, reads DGGITQSPKYLFRKEGQNVTLSCEQNLNHDAMYWYRQDPGQGLRLIYYSQIVNDFQKGDIAEGYSVSREKKESFPLTVTSAQKNPTAFYLCASTKTGTPAEKLFFGSGTQLSVL.

This clone was observed a single time. The chain carries TRBV28 and TRBJ2-7, with 9 bases that match TRBD2. The CDR3 length is 14 residues. CDR1 and CDR2 from the germline V gene are MDHEN and SYDVKM. V was clipped by 2 bases and J by 1 base; unmatched bases: 0. Here the CDR3 DNA reads TGTGCCAGCAGTTTAGCGGGAGGGTCCTACGAGCAGTACTTC. This translates into CASSLAGGSYEQYF. Full variable domain (rest looked up from reference TRBV28 and TRBJ2-7): DVKVTQSSRYLVKRTGEKVFLECVQDMDHENMFWYRQDPGLGLRLIYFSYDVKMKEKGDIPEGYSVSREKKERFSLILESASTNQTSMYLCASSLAGGSYEQYFGPGTRLTVT.

Here the CDR3 reads CASSPRRLAGAYEQYF. The CDR3 region has the DNA TGTGCCAGCAGCCCCCGCCGACTAGCGGGAGCATACGAGCAGTACTTC. The chain uses TRBV3-1 (or the pseudogene TRBV3-2) and TRBJ2-7; 12 positions agree with TRBD2. CDR1 is LGHDT and CDR2 is YNNKEL in the germline V gene (reference sequence). The CDR3 runs 16 residues. Trimming removed 4 bases from V and 4 bases from J; junction bases left unmatched: 8.

The chain uses TRBV12-3 or TRBV12-4 and TRBJ2-7; TRBD1 matches at 7 bases. This CDR3 is 13 amino acids long. The J segment lost 3 bases and the V segment lost 9 bases, leaving 8 bases of the junction unmatched. CDR3 region: CASMGQKNYEQYF. CDR3 coding DNA: TGTGCCAGTATGGGACAGAAAAACTACGAGCAGTACTTC.

The rearrangement links TRBV20-1 to TRBJ1-1, with D possibly being TRBD1 (6 bases). CDR3 length: 13 amino acids. CDR1 is DFQATT and CDR2 is SNEGSKA in the germline V gene (reference sequence). The V gene lost 3 bases and the J gene lost 6 bases, with 14 bases spanning the gap. The CDR3 region has the DNA TGCAGTGCTAGTAGGGGGTCTGATCCTGAAGCTTTCTTT. Amino acid sequence: CSASRGSDPEAFF.

This clone was observed once. The rearrangement uses TRBV18 and TRBJ2-1; 9 nucleotides match TRBD2. The CDR3 has 15 amino acids. Per germline, CDR1 KGHSH and CDR2 LQKENI. Trimming took 3 bases from V and 5 from J; bases not matched to a gene: 5. This CDR3 reads CASSPSGSTDNEQFF. The CDR3 DNA reads as TGTGCCAGCTCACCTAGCGGGAGCACCGACAATGAGCAGTTCTTC.

The rearrangement uses TRBV5-1 and TRBJ2-1; D may be TRBD2 (6 bases). Germline V gene sequence: CDR1 SGHRS, CDR2 YFSETQ. V was clipped by 9 bases and J by 7 bases, with 17 bases between them. The CDR3 consists of 13 residues. The CDR3 region is CATSRGSLNEQFF. Here the CDR3 DNA reads TGCGCCACGAGTCGGGGGAGTCTGAATGAGCAGTTCTTC.

The V call is TRBV9, the J call TRBJ2-7; weak D call: TRBD2 (5 bases). Trimming pared 0 bases from V and 7 bases from J, leaving 17 bases between. Germline V CDR1 and CDR2: SGDLS, YYNGEE. The CDR3 has 15 amino acids. In DNA, the CDR3 is TGTGCCAGCAGCGTAGTAGGGAGCGCTGAGGGTGAGCAGTACTTC. Its translation is CASSVVGSAEGEQYF.

V usage is TRBV19 and J usage is TRBJ1-5, with D possibly TRBD1 on 6 matching bases. CDR1 is LNHDA, CDR2 SQIVND, per germline (reference sequence). The CDR3 length is 14 residues. Trimming removed 4 bases at V and 4 bases at J, with 11 bases between. The CDR3 protein is CASSSGQGNQPQHF. For the CDR3, the DNA is TGTGCCAGTAGTAGTGGGCAGGGGAATCAGCCCCAGCATTTT.

The rearrangement links TRBV10-3 to TRBJ1-1; weak D call: TRBD1 (5 bases). The CDR3 sequence is 13 residues long. CDR1 and CDR2 (germline): ENHRY, SYGVKD. V lost 4 bases to trimming and J lost 2 bases, with 8 bases between them. The CDR3 loop is CAISVDINTEAFF. CDR3 DNA: TGTGCCATCAGTGTGGACATTAACACTGAAGCTTTCTTT.

V is TRBV6-5 and J is TRBJ1-3; maybe TRBD1 (6 bases). Trimming stripped 5 bases from V and 3 bases from J, with 11 bases between. The CDR3 contains 14 residues. In germline, CDR1 is MNHEY, CDR2 SVGAGI. The CDR3 reads CASSPQGIGNTIYF. CDR3 DNA: TGTGCCAGCAGTCCGCAGGGGATTGGAAACACCATATATTTT.

The chain carries TRBV6-6 and TRBJ2-3, with 10 nucleotides matching TRBD1. The CDR3 has 15 residues. Looked up from germline, CDR1 is MNHNY and CDR2 is SVGAGI (reference sequence). Trimming cost V 6 bases and J 9 bases; bases outside gene matches: 12. The CDR3 here is CASRGAGTGEGTQYF. The CDR3 DNA reads TGTGCCAGCAGAGGGGCTGGGACAGGGGAGGGGACGCAGTATTTT.

The chain combines TRBV4-1 with TRBJ1-1; TRBD1 aligns across 7 bases. The CDR3 runs 16 residues. Germline values: CDR1 MGHRA, CDR2 YSYEKL. The ends lost 2 bases at V and 1 base at J; junction bases unmatched: 7. CDR3 in amino acids: CASSQRKTGANTEAFF. CDR3 nucleotide sequence: TGCGCCAGCAGCCAACGAAAAACAGGGGCGAACACTGAAGCTTTCTTT.

The genes are TRBV6-4 and TRBJ2-3; TRBD1 matches at 7 bases. The J segment lost 0 bases and the V segment lost 6 bases, leaving 6 bases of the junction unmatched. The germline gives CDR1 MRHNA, CDR2 SNTAGT. This CDR3 region has 15 residues. The CDR3 region is CASSPQGVSTDTQYF. The CDR3 DNA is TGTGCCAGCAGCCCCCAGGGGGTAAGCACAGATACGCAGTATTTT.

The chain is built from TRBV7-9 and TRBJ2-3; 12 positions agree with TRBD2. The CDR3 contains 17 residues. Germline loops: CDR1 SEHNR, CDR2 FQNEAQ (reference sequence). After removal of 5 bases from V and 0 bases from J, the junction contained 6 bases not matched to a gene. CDR3 in amino acids: CASSRGTSGSSTDTQYF. CDR3 nucleotides: TGTGCCAGCAGCCGCGGGACTAGCGGGTCTAGCACAGATACGCAGTATTTT.